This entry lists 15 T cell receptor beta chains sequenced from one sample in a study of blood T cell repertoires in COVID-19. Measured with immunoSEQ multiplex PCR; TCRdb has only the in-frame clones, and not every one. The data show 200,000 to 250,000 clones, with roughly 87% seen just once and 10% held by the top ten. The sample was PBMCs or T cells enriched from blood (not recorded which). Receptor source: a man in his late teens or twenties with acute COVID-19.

The CDR3 DNA sequence: TGCGCCAGCAGTGATCAGGGCTCCTATGAGCAGTTCTTC. Translating it yields CASSDQGSYEQFF. The V and J genes are TRBV10-1 and TRBJ2-1; weak D call: TRBD1 (5 bases). The CDR3 runs to 13 residues. Germline assignment: CDR1 WNHNN and CDR2 SYGVQD (reference sequence). Trimming removed 3 bases at V and 8 bases at J, with 11 bases between.

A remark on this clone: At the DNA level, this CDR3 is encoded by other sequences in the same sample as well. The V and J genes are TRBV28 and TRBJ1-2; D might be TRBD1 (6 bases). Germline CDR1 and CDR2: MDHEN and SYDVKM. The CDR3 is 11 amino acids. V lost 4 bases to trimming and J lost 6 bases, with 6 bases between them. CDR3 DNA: TGTGCCAGCAGTTACAGGGATGGCTACACCTTC. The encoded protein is CASSYRDGYTF.

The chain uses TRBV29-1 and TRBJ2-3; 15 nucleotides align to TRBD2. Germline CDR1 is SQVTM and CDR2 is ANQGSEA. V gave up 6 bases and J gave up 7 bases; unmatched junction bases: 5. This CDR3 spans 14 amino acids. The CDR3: CSVGLAGGLNTQYF. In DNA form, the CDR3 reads TGCAGCGTCGGACTAGCGGGAGGGCTGAATACGCAGTATTTT.

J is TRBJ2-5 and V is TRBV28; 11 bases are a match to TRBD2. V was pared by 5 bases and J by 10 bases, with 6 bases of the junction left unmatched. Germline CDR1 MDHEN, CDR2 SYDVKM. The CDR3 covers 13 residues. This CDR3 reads CASSVLAGVVQYF. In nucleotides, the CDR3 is TGTGCCAGCAGTGTACTAGCGGGAGTCGTCCAGTACTTC.

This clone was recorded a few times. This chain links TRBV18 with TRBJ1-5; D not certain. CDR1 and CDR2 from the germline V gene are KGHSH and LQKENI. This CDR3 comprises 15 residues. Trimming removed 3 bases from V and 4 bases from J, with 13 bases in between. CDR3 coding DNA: TGTGCCAGCTCACCTAGGTTAGCTACTAATCAGCCCCAGCATTTT. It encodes CASSPRLATNQPQHF.

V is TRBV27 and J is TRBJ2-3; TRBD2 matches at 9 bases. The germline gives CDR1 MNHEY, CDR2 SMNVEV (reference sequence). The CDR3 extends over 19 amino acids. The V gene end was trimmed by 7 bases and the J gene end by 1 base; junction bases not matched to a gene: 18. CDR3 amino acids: CASTEARGLAGRRTDTQYF. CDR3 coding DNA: TGTGCCAGCACAGAGGCGAGAGGCCTAGCGGGACGCCGCACAGATACGCAGTATTTT.

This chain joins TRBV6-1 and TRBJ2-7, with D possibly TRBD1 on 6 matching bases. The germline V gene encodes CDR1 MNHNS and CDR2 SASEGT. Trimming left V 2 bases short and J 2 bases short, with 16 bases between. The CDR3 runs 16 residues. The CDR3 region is CASSEPPQGSTYEQYF. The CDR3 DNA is TGTGCCAGCAGTGAACCCCCACAGGGTTCGACCTACGAGCAGTACTTC.

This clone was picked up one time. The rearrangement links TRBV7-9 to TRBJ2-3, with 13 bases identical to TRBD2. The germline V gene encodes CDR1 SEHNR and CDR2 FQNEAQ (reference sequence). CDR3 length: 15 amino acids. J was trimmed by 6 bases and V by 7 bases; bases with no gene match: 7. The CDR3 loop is CASNRLAGGRDTQYF. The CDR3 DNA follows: TGTGCCAGCAACAGACTAGCGGGAGGTCGGGATACGCAGTATTTT. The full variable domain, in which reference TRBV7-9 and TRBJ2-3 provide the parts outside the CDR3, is DTGVSQNPRHKITKRGQNVTFRCDPISEHNRLYWYRQTLGQGPEFLTYFQNEAQLEKSRLLSDRFSAERPKGSFSTLEIQRTEQGDSAMYLCASNRLAGGRDTQYFGPGTRLTVL.

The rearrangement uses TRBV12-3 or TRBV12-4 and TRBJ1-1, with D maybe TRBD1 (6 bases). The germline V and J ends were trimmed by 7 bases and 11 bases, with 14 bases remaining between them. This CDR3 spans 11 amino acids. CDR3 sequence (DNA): TGTGCCAGCATCCGGGAGGGGGAGGCTTTCTTT. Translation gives CASIREGEAFF.

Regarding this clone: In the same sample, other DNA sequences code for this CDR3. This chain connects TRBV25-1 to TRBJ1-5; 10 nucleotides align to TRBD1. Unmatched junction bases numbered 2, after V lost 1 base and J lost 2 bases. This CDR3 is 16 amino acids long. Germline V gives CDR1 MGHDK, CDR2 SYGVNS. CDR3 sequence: CASSESGQGGNQPQHF. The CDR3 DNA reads TGTGCCAGCAGTGAATCCGGACAGGGGGGCAATCAGCCCCAGCATTTT.

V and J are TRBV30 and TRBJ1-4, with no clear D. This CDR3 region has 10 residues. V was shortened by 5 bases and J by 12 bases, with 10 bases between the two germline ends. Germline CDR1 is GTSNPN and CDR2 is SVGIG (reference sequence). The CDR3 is CAWGGPELFF. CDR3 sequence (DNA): TGTGCCTGGGGTGGGCCGGAACTGTTTTTT. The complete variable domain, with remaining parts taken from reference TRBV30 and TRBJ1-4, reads SQTIHQWPATLVQPVGSPLSLECTVEGTSNPNLYWYRQAAGRGLQLLFYSVGIGQISSEVPQNLSASRPQDRQFILSSKKLLLSDSGFYLCAWGGPELFFGSGTQLSVL.

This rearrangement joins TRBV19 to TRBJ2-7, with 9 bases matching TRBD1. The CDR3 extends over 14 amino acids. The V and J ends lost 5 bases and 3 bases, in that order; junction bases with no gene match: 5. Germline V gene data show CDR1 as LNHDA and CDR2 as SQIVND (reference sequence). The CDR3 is CASSPGQGGYEQYF. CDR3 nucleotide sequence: TGTGCCAGTAGTCCGGGACAGGGAGGCTACGAGCAGTACTTC.

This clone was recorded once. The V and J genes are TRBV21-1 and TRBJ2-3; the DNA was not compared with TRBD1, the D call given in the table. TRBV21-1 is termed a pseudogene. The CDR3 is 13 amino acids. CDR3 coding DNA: TGTGCCAGCCTCCTGGGGACAGCTAGCATGCAGTATTTT. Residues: CASLLGTASMQYF.

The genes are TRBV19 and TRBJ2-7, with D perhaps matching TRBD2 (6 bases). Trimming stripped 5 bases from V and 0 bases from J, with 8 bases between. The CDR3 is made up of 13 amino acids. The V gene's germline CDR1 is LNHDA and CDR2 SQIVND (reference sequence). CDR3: CASSSGGSYEQYF. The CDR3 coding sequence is TGTGCCAGTAGTTCCGGGGGCTCCTACGAGCAGTACTTC.

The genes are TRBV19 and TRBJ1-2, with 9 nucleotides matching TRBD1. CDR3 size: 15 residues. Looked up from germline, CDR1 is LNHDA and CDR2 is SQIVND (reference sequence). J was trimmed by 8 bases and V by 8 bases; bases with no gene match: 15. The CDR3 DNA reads TGTGCCAGTGACCTTCAGGACAGGGGTATGCGGGGCTACACCTTC. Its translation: CASDLQDRGMRGYTF.